This record looks at one T cell receptor (beta chain) sequence and its context. Antigen: not known. CDR3 length: 15 amino acids. The V gene's germline CDR1 is LNHDA and CDR2 SQIVND (reference sequence). The V gene end was trimmed by 8 bases and the J gene end by 4 bases; junction bases not matched to a gene: 12. The data were taken from a study of T cell responses to AZD1222 COVID-19 vaccine. Clones were read by immunoSEQ multiplex PCR, and TCRdb kept only the in-frame ones, dropping some. Of roughly 120,000 clones detected, about 94% appear once; the ten largest clones hold 6% to 7%. General study findings and limits: The study reported that nearly half of spike-specific TCRs target unmutated variant regions. Increases in Spike-specific TCR breadth and depth were seen after two AZD1222 doses.

The sample consisted of peripheral blood, taken on day 0 of AZD1222 vaccination. This receptor was identified in an adult in good health. The rearrangement links TRBV19 to TRBJ1-2; 8 nucleotides line up with TRBD1. Here the CDR3 reads CASSPTRGRGYGYTF. The CDR3 nucleotides read TGTGCCAGTTCTCCTACCAGGGGGCGCGGCTATGGCTACACCTTC.